These 24 T cell receptor beta chains share one sample of origin, sequenced in a study of cytotoxic CD8 clonotypes in ibrutinib-treated CLL. Measured with immunoSEQ multiplex PCR; TCRdb has only the in-frame clones, and not every one. The sample carries roughly 200,000 clones, nearly 80% recorded once. The sample in question was PBMCs, obtained after 12 months of ibrutinib treatment. These receptors all come from a human donor with chronic lymphocytic leukemia.

The J gene is TRBJ1-4, the V gene TRBV10-3; no definite D call. V was cut by 11 bases and J by 7 bases, with 11 bases left in between. The germline CDR1 and CDR2 sequences are ENHRY and SYGVKD. CDR3 size: 11 residues. CDR3 protein: CASGVGEKLFF. Written as DNA, the CDR3 is TGTGCCTCAGGAGTGGGTGAAAAACTGTTTTTT.

The chain links TRBV9 to TRBJ2-3; D remains unclear. The CDR3 spans 12 residues. The ends were cut back, 0 bases at V and 5 bases at J, with 4 bases in the middle. Germline CDR1 and CDR2: SGDLS and YYNGEE. CDR3 in amino acids: CASSVEVDTQYF. The CDR3 DNA reads TGTGCCAGCAGCGTAGAGGTAGATACGCAGTATTTT. The full variable domain, its missing parts supplied by reference TRBV9 and TRBJ2-3, is DSGVTQTPKHLITATGQRVTLRCSPRSGDLSVYWYQQSLDQGLQFLIQYYNGEERAKGNILERFSAQQFPDLHSELNLSSLELGDSALYFCASSVEVDTQYFGPGTRLTVL.

The chain links TRBV6-5 to TRBJ1-2; unclear D gene. The CDR3 is 15 residues long. With 2 bases removed from V and 0 bases from J, the gap between germline ends came to 10 bases. From germline, CDR1 is MNHEY and CDR2 SVGAGI. The chain's CDR3 is CASSYSSFSNYGYTF. As DNA, the CDR3 is TGTGCCAGCAGTTACAGCAGTTTTTCTAACTATGGCTACACCTTC.

The rearrangement links TRBV18 to TRBJ1-1; the D is unclear. V was pared by 2 bases and J by 0 bases, with 16 bases between. The CDR3 length is 17 residues. Germline V gene sequence: CDR1 KGHSH, CDR2 LQKENI. The CDR3 spells CASSPMEVGSVNTEAFF. The CDR3 nucleotides read TGTGCCAGCTCACCAATGGAGGTAGGATCTGTGAACACTGAAGCTTTCTTT.

The chain uses TRBV2 and TRBJ1-5, with D possibly matching TRBD1 (5 bases). Trimming took 4 bases from V and 2 from J, leaving 15 bases between them. CDR1 is SNHLY and CDR2 is FYNNEI in the germline V gene. The length of the CDR3 is 16 residues. CDR3 nucleotides: TGTGCCAGCAGTGCGCCCGGCCAGGGCGGCAATCAGCCCCAGCATTTT. Amino acid sequence: CASSAPGQGGNQPQHF.

The rearrangement joins TRBV6-5 to TRBJ2-5; perhaps TRBD1 as D (5 bases). Trimming stripped 5 bases from V and 5 bases from J, with 15 bases between. This CDR3 has 14 amino acids. Germline-derived CDR1 and CDR2 are MNHEY and SVGAGI. The CDR3 DNA reads TGTGCCAGCAGTCCCCCGTGGGGCTCGGAGACCCAGTACTTC. It codes for CASSPPWGSETQYF.

In this sample, this clone turned up a few times. The chain couples TRBV6-5 to TRBJ1-6; D possibly corresponds to TRBD1 (6 bases). The CDR3 totals 15 residues. V was pared by 1 base and J by 10 bases, with 14 bases between. CDR1 is MNHEY, CDR2 SVGAGI, per germline. CDR3 bases: TGTGCCAGCAGTTACTTCATAGGGCAGGGGTCACCCCTCCACTTT. Translating gives CASSYFIGQGSPLHF.

The chain recombines TRBV27 with TRBJ2-7; TRBD1 might be the D (5 bases). Germline V CDR1 and CDR2: MNHEY, SMNVEV (reference sequence). The CDR3 runs to 13 residues. The V end lost 6 bases, the J end lost 4 bases, and 13 bases lay between the germline ends. CDR3 sequence (DNA): TGTGCCAGCAGAAGACTGGGGCAATACGAGCAGTACTTC. Translating gives CASRRLGQYEQYF.

The CDR3 loop reads CASSWRGGFGQYF. The CDR3 region has the DNA TGTGCCAGCAGTTGGCGGGGGGGGTTCGGGCAGTACTTC. The V gene is TRBV25-1, the J gene TRBJ2-7, with TRBD2 matching over 9 bases. This CDR3 is built from 13 residues. The V and J ends lost 5 bases and 9 bases, in that order; junction bases with no gene match: 8. The germline V gene encodes CDR1 MGHDK and CDR2 SYGVNS.

This chain uses TRBV6-1 with TRBJ1-2; D is uncertain. Germline V gives CDR1 MNHNS, CDR2 SASEGT. With 2 bases removed from V and 1 base from J, the gap between germline ends came to 8 bases. The CDR3 is 14 residues long. CDR3 residues: CASSEQLFNYGYTF. CDR3 bases: TGTGCCAGCAGTGAACAGTTGTTTAACTATGGCTACACCTTC.

V usage is TRBV6-5 and J usage is TRBJ1-2; D is ambiguous. Trimming cost V 5 bases and J 4 bases, with 11 bases left between them. CDR3 length: 13 residues. CDR1 and CDR2 from the germline V gene are MNHEY and SVGAGI. The CDR3 DNA reads TGTGCCAGCAGTCAGTACCGGGGCTATGGCTACACCTTC. Protein product: CASSQYRGYGYTF.

There are a few counts of this clone. V usage is TRBV23-1 and J usage is TRBJ1-5; tentative D call: TRBD1 (6 bases). TRBV23-1 is assigned to the ORF class and has an uncertain function. The CDR3 is 12 residues long. The V gene lost 11 bases and the J gene lost 4 bases, with 12 bases spanning the gap. The CDR3 is CAGLRGNQPQHF. Written as DNA, the CDR3 is TGCGCCGGGCTCAGGGGAAATCAGCCCCAGCATTTT.

The J gene is TRBJ2-1, the V gene TRBV7-2, with unresolved D. Trimming removed 5 bases from V and 10 bases from J, with 12 bases in between. CDR3 length: 12 amino acids. The germline V gene encodes CDR1 SGHTA and CDR2 FQGNSA. The CDR3, as DNA: TGTGCCAGCAGCCAGACCCTGTTGGAGCAGTTCTTC. It translates to CASSQTLLEQFF.

In regard to this clone: A read error likely explains this, since a far larger clone differs by one base. V usage is TRBV6-6 and J usage is TRBJ1-5, with D unclear. This CDR3 spans 12 amino acids. V lost 2 bases, J lost 4 bases, and 3 bases lay in between. CDR1 is MNHNY and CDR2 is SVGAGI in the germline V gene (reference sequence). This CDR3 reads CASSYENQPQHF. As DNA, the CDR3 is TGTGCCAGCAGTTACGAGAATCAGCCCCAGCATTTT.

The rearrangement uses TRBV6-1 and TRBJ2-1; the match to TRBD2 covers 8 bases. J was trimmed by 0 bases and V by 4 bases; bases with no gene match: 5. CDR3 length equals 16 residues. The germline V gene encodes CDR1 MNHNS and CDR2 SASEGT. The CDR3 nucleotides are TGTGCCAGCAGTGGCACGCGGGAGGCCTCCTACAATGAGCAGTTCTTC. Amino acid sequence: CASSGTREASYNEQFF.

J is TRBJ2-7 and V is TRBV5-1, with 8 bases lining up with TRBD1. Per germline, CDR1 SGHRS and CDR2 YFSETQ. This CDR3 comprises 14 residues. V lost 4 bases to trimming and J lost 4 bases; unmatched junction nucleotides: 7. CDR3 nucleotides: TGCGCCAGCAGCGTTGGACAGGGAGCTTACGAGCAGTACTTC. As protein: CASSVGQGAYEQYF.

The rearrangement links TRBV7-9 to TRBJ1-6; D is possibly TRBD1 (5 bases). Germline V gene data show CDR1 as SEHNR and CDR2 as FQNEAQ (reference sequence). The V end lost 5 bases, the J end lost 9 bases, and 14 bases lay between the germline ends. The CDR3 is 14 residues long. The CDR3 coding sequence is TGTGCCAGCAGCCGTGTGGGGGGTGGTTCACCCCTCCACTTT. Translation: CASSRVGGGSPLHF.

This chain links TRBV5-6 with TRBJ2-7, with TRBD2 matching 7 bases. The V and J ends lost 4 bases and 7 bases, in that order; junction bases with no gene match: 8. The germline V gene encodes CDR1 SGHDT and CDR2 YYEEEE. This CDR3 spans 13 amino acids. The CDR3, as DNA: TGTGCCAGCAGCCCCCTCGGACTAGAGGAGCAGTACTTC. Its translation: CASSPLGLEEQYF.

This sequence joins TRBV7-9 and TRBJ1-4; the D gene is possibly TRBD1 (5 bases). The CDR3 contains 16 residues. V gave up 4 bases and J gave up 0 bases, with 12 bases separating them. Germline lookup yields CDR1 SEHNR and CDR2 FQNEAQ (reference sequence). CDR3 region: CASSSQVAATNEKLFF. CDR3 sequence (DNA): TGTGCCAGCAGCTCACAGGTGGCTGCAACTAATGAAAAACTGTTTTTT.

The CDR3, as DNA: TGTGCCAGCAGCGTAGGCCTTTCCGCAGATACGCAGTATTTT. Translating it yields CASSVGLSADTQYF. The V gene is TRBV9, the J gene TRBJ2-3; D is unclear. CDR3 length: 14 residues. From germline, CDR1 is SGDLS and CDR2 YYNGEE. V lost 0 bases to trimming and J lost 4 bases, with 9 bases between them. The whole variable domain, filled in from reference TRBV9 and TRBJ2-3, reads DSGVTQTPKHLITATGQRVTLRCSPRSGDLSVYWYQQSLDQGLQFLIQYYNGEERAKGNILERFSAQQFPDLHSELNLSSLELGDSALYFCASSVGLSADTQYFGPGTRLTVL.

The chain employs TRBV19 and TRBJ1-4, with D unresolved. The CDR3 contains 14 residues. CDR1 LNHDA and CDR2 SQIVND come from the germline V gene (reference sequence). V shed 7 bases and J shed 4 bases, with 13 bases lying between them. The CDR3 DNA sequence: TGTGCCAGTACGGAGGACGGCGTTAATGAAAAACTGTTTTTT. Encoded protein: CASTEDGVNEKLFF. The variable domain in full, with the rest retrieved from reference TRBV19 and TRBJ1-4, is DGGITQSPKYLFRKEGQNVTLSCEQNLNHDAMYWYRQDPGQGLRLIYYSQIVNDFQKGDIAEGYSVSREKKESFPLTVTSAQKNPTAFYLCASTEDGVNEKLFFGSGTQLSVL.

This chain links TRBV5-5 with TRBJ1-1; maybe TRBD1 (5 bases). Germline CDR1 reads SGHKS; CDR2 reads YYEKEE (reference sequence). This CDR3 spans 13 amino acids. The V end lost 6 bases, the J end lost 5 bases, and 14 bases lay between the germline ends. DNA for the CDR3: TGTGCCAGCACCGAGCCGGGGGTGACTGAAGCTTTCTTT. This encodes CASTEPGVTEAFF.

The CDR3 DNA sequence: TGTGCCAGCGCTCAGCCCGAGGGGTCCGCGAACACCGGGGAGCTGTTTTTT. It codes for CASAQPEGSANTGELFF. The chain carries TRBV25-1 and TRBJ2-2; either TRBD1 or TRBD2 may fit D (5 bases each). Trimming removed 8 bases from V and 0 bases from J, with 19 bases in between. Per the germline V gene, CDR1 is MGHDK and CDR2 is SYGVNS. The CDR3 extends over 17 amino acids.

This chain joins TRBV5-1 and TRBJ2-6; D may match TRBD1 or TRBD2 (5 bases each). Germline CDR1 is SGHRS and CDR2 is YFSETQ. This CDR3 has 15 residues. V was shortened by 3 bases and J by 10 bases, with 17 bases between the two germline ends. The CDR3 loop reads CASSSLGAFLNVLTF. In DNA form, the CDR3 reads TGCGCCAGCAGCTCCCTCGGGGCGTTCCTTAACGTCCTGACTTTC.